What follows are 9 T cell receptor beta chains derived from one specimen sequenced in a study of blood T cell repertoires in COVID-19. Sequencing was performed with immunoSEQ multiplex PCR; in TCRdb, only in-frame clones are kept and a portion is missing. The data contain about 110,000 clones, over 80% of them singletons. The sequenced sample was peripheral blood. All receptors derive from a woman in her seventies with acute or convalescent COVID-19.

This clone was detected a few times. This chain links TRBV6-5 with TRBJ2-1; 9 nucleotides line up with TRBD1. The length of the CDR3 is 15 residues. Per the germline V gene, CDR1 is MNHEY and CDR2 is SVGAGI. Trimming at V came to 7 bases and at J to 1 base, leaving 5 bases not matched to a gene. As DNA, the CDR3 is TGTGCCAGCACCAACGACAGGGGGTCCTACAATGAGCAGTTCTTC. Translating gives CASTNDRGSYNEQFF.

The V call is TRBV9, the J call TRBJ2-7, with 7 bases lining up with TRBD1. The CDR3 consists of 13 residues. Trimming took 3 bases from V and 7 from J; bases not matched to a gene: 7. Looked up from germline, CDR1 is SGDLS and CDR2 is YYNGEE. In DNA form, the CDR3 reads TGTGCCAGCAGCGGGGACAGCCTACGGGAGCAGTACTTC. This translates into CASSGDSLREQYF.

V usage is TRBV19 and J usage is TRBJ2-7; D might be TRBD2 (7 bases). The length of the CDR3 is 11 residues. Germline V gene sequence: CDR1 LNHDA, CDR2 SQIVND (reference sequence). V lost 9 bases, J lost 5 bases, and 11 bases lay in between. This CDR3 is CARGGGHEQYF. Here the CDR3 DNA reads TGTGCCAGAGGGGGGGGCCACGAGCAGTACTTC.

The chain recombines TRBV9 with TRBJ2-5; maybe TRBD2 (6 bases). Trimming took 0 bases from V and 4 from J, leaving 13 bases between them. Germline V gene lookup returns CDR1 SGDLS and CDR2 YYNGEE. CDR3 length: 15 amino acids. The CDR3 region is CASSVGGEKRETQYF. In DNA form, the CDR3 reads TGTGCCAGCAGCGTAGGGGGGGAGAAACGAGAGACCCAGTACTTC.

This clone turned up a few times. The chain couples TRBV18 to TRBJ1-6; 8 bases are a match to TRBD1. J gave up 10 bases and V 6 bases, and 14 bases lay outside the gene matches. This CDR3 has 16 amino acids. Germline V CDR1 and CDR2: KGHSH, LQKENI. This CDR3 is CASSPTSGGAGSPLHF. In nucleotides, the CDR3 is TGTGCCAGCTCCCCAACTTCAGGGGGCGCGGGATCACCCCTCCACTTT.

This clone was seen a single time. This chain links TRBV11-2 with TRBJ1-2, with D possibly being TRBD1 (5 bases). Per the germline V gene, CDR1 is SGHAT and CDR2 is FQNNGV. Trimming took 5 bases from V and 8 from J, leaving 15 bases between them. This CDR3 spans 13 amino acids. In DNA, the CDR3 is TGTGCCAGCAGCCGTTCTGACAGCGAAGGCTACACCTTC. Its translation is CASSRSDSEGYTF.

The rearrangement uses TRBV28 and TRBJ2-1, with a possible D match to TRBD1 (6 bases). The V end was cut by 7 bases, the J end by 9 bases, with 16 bases between. The CDR3 is 13 residues long. Germline loops: CDR1 MDHEN, CDR2 SYDVKM. CDR3 sequence: CASKGVGLSEQFF. The CDR3 nucleotides are TGTGCCAGCAAGGGGGTTGGTCTGTCTGAGCAGTTCTTC.

This chain links TRBV19 with TRBJ2-1, with 13 bases lining up with TRBD2. CDR1 and CDR2 from the germline V gene are LNHDA and SQIVND (reference sequence). The CDR3 is 16 residues long. V was clipped by 3 bases and J by 10 bases; unmatched bases: 9. CDR3 DNA: TGTGCCAGTAGTATGAGACTAGCGGGAGGAGTAGGAGAGCAGTTCTTC. It is translated as CASSMRLAGGVGEQFF.

The chain uses TRBV30 and TRBJ2-1, with 10 bases that match TRBD2. The CDR3 loop spans 15 amino acids. CDR1 is GTSNPN, CDR2 SVGIG, per germline (reference sequence). The J segment lost 10 bases and the V segment lost 2 bases, leaving 11 bases of the junction unmatched. The CDR3 region is CAWSTGLAGEGEQFF. CDR3 coding DNA: TGTGCCTGGAGTACGGGGCTAGCGGGAGAGGGAGAGCAGTTCTTC. The whole variable domain, remainder taken from reference TRBV30 and TRBJ2-1, is SQTIHQWPATLVQPVGSPLSLECTVEGTSNPNLYWYRQAAGRGLQLLFYSVGIGQISSEVPQNLSASRPQDRQFILSSKKLLLSDSGFYLCAWSTGLAGEGEQFFGPGTRLTVL.